This TCR beta chain was captured in a study of T cell repertoires in aging, cancer and after chemotherapy. Background on the study: Over several months to years, re-sampled healthy donor repertoires clearly shared clones.

TRB rearrangements spanning V, D and J were amplified using mixed TRB-A/B primers. TCRdb re-called the multiplex PCR reads with MiXCR, one entry per CDR3 protein. Found here are approximately 6,400 distinct CDR3 sequences, less than 45% of them singletons; the top ten hold 40% to 45%. Amplification of TCR beta used genomic DNA extracted from peripheral blood. By proportion, this clonotype is medium-sized (0.01 to 0.1%). Its specificity is unknown. This CDR3 has 15 residues. In germline, CDR1 is LNHDA, CDR2 SQIVND (reference sequence). Trimming cost V 9 bases and J 2 bases, with 18 bases left between them. General observations from the study: Age-matched healthy donors had significantly more diverse, less clonal blood TCR repertoires than untreated cancer patients. Immunological memory after chemotherapy cannot be judged from the repertoire data.

Specimen: blood. The clonotype comes from a human donor in good health. This sequence joins TRBV19 and TRBJ2-3; TRBD1 might be the D (5 bases). The CDR3 is CASKDRANPTDTQYF. As DNA, the CDR3 is TGTGCCAGCAAAGACAGAGCAAACCCCACAGATACGCAGTATTTT.